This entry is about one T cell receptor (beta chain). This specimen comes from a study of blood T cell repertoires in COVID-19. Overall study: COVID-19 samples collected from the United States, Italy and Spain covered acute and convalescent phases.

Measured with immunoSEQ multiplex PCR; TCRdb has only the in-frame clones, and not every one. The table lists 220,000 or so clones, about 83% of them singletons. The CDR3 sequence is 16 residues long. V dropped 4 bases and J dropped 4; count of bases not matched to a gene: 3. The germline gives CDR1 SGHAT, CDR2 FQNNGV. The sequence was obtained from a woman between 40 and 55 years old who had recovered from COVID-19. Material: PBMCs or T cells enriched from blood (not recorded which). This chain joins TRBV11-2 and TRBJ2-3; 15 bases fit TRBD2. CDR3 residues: CASSSGLAGGADTQYF. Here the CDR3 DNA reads TGTGCCAGCAGCTCGGGACTAGCGGGAGGTGCAGATACGCAGTATTTT. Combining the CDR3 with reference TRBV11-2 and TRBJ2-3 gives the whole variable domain EAGVAQSPRYKIIEKRQSVAFWCNPISGHATLYWYQQILGQGPKLLIQFQNNGVVDDSQLPKDRFSAERLKGVDSTLKIQPAKLEDSAVYLCASSSGLAGGADTQYFGPGTRLTVL.